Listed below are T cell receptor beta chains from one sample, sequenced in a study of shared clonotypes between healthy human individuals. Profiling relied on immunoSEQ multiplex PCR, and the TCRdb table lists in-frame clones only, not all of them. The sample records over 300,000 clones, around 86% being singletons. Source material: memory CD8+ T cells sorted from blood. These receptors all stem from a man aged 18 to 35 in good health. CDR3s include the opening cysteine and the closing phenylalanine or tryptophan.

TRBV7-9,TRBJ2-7,CASSSGAGTSGGSFYEQYF
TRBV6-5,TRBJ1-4,CASAPGTTNEKLFF
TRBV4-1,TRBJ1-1,CASSQDTPNRDLDTEAFF
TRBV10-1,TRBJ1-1,CASSEDRATEAFF
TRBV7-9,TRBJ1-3,CASSLLGFGNTIYF
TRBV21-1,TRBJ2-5,CASSPPTTGSLRQETQYF
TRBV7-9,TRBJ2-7,CASSPTGGLPYEQYF
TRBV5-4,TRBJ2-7,CASSLSGPSYEQYF
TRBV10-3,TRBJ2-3,CAISETLAGTDTQYF
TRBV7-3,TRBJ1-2,CASSPRQGSYGYTF
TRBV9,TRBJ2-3,CASSGLGTGGTDTQYF
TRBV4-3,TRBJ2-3,CASSQDSPWGAYTDTQYF
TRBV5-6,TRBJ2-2,CASSLGLAGFHGELFF
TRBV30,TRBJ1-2,CAWRRRPGYTF
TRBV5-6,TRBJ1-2,CASSFGEGYGYTF
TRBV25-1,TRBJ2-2,CASRAPRGENTGELFF
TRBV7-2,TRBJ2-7,CATLGGRYEQYF
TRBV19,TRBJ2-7,CASSQDLSYEQYF
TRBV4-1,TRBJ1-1,CASSQPGQGLTEAFF
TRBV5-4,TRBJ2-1,CASGTSGYNEQFF
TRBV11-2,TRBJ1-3,CASSPRTGGSGNTIYF
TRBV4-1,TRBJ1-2,CASSQVYGGRDYGYTF
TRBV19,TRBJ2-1,CASSLTGGNEQFF
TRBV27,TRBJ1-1,CATRGQENTEAFF
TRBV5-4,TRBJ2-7,CASSFPGTDYEQYF
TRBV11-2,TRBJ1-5,CASSRTGGAGQPQHF
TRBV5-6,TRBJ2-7,CASSSLAGATYEQYF
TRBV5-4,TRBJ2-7,CASFFCSGPYEQYF
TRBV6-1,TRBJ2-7,CAEGDRAYEQYF
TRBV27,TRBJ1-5,CASSPGGSNQPQHF
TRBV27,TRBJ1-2,CASSGAARVGYGYTF
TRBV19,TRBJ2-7,CASTPIRDRTLPYEQYF
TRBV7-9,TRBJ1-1,CASSPRQPTNTEAFF
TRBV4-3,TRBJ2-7,CASSQGAGQTYEQYF
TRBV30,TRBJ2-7,CAWTEALSYEQYF
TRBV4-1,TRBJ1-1,CASSSFRDREAFF
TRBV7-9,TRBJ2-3,CASIRTGASTDTQYF
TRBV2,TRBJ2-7,CASSTSGDFYEQYF
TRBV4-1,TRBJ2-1,CASSQGSYNEQFF
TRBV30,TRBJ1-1,CACTSGRLNTEAFF
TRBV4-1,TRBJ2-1,CASSQEDFVKPNEQFF
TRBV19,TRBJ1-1,CASNPSPGTGGVGVRINTEAFF
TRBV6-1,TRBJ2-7,CASSEFALGQVYEQYF
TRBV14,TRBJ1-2,CASSQDFQGGNGYTF
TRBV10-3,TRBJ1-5,CAISVIRMRPQHF
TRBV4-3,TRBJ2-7,CASSQERQWIYEQYF
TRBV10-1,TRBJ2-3,CASSEGGEGDTQYF
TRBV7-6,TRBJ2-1,CASSYGTAYNEQFF
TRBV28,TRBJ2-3,CASSLSASGGPGLPADTQYF
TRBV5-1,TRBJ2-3,CASSLGASGSDTQYF
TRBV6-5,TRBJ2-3,CASRHPLEDTQYF
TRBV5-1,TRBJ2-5,CASSPRLAGGPGETQYF
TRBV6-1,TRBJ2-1,CASGWTGPYNEQFF
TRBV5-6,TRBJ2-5,CASTFGTFGTQYF
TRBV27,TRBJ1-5,CASSLTGGSNQPQHF
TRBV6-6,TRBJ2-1,CASSPFLAGRYNEQFF
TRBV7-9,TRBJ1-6,CASSLVGHGSPLHF
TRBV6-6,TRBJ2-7,CASSYSGRGEQYF
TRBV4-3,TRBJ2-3,CASSQDSDMDTQYF